Shown below are 11 T cell receptor beta chains from a single sample sequenced in a study of blood T cell repertoires in COVID-19. TCRdb's table, derived via immunoSEQ multiplex PCR, lists solely in-frame clones and lacks some. The sample holds about 490,000 clones; 80% to 90% are singletons and the top ten take 3.2%. The specimen sequenced was peripheral blood. The receptors here all came from a human donor in a cohort sampled during active COVID-19.

J is TRBJ1-1 and V is TRBV19, with D uncertain. The CDR3 loop spans 16 amino acids. Trimming took off 0 bases at V and 5 bases at J, with 16 bases between the two ends. Germline V gene lookup returns CDR1 LNHDA and CDR2 SQIVND (reference sequence). The CDR3 spells CASSIELYSKRTEAFF. CDR3 sequence (DNA): TGTGCCAGTAGTATAGAACTTTATAGCAAGCGGACTGAAGCTTTCTTT.

This rearrangement joins TRBV25-1 to TRBJ1-5; D uncertain. The CDR3 is 13 residues long. V was clipped by 5 bases and J by 3 bases, with 8 bases between them. Germline lookup yields CDR1 MGHDK and CDR2 SYGVNS. CDR3 loop: CASSQDNNQPQHF. In nucleotides, the CDR3 is TGTGCCAGCAGTCAGGATAACAATCAGCCCCAGCATTTT.

The CDR3 DNA sequence: TGTGCCAGCAGCGTACAAGAGGGCGGGAGAGAGCTGTTTTTT. Its translation: CASSVQEGGRELFF. The genes are TRBV9 and TRBJ2-2, with 7 bases aligning to TRBD2. The J segment lost 11 bases and the V segment lost 1 base, leaving 8 bases of the junction unmatched. The CDR3 sequence is 14 residues long. CDR1 SGDLS and CDR2 YYNGEE come from the germline V gene.

The rearrangement joins TRBV11-3 to TRBJ2-7; possible D gene TRBD2, 5 bases. This CDR3 is built from 16 residues. Trimming stripped 3 bases from V and 0 bases from J, with 15 bases between. From germline, CDR1 is SGHNT and CDR2 YENEEA. This chain's CDR3 is CASSLGVSPYSYEQYF. The CDR3 nucleotides read TGTGCCAGCAGCTTGGGAGTTAGCCCTTACTCCTACGAGCAGTACTTC.

The V call is TRBV6-1, the J call TRBJ1-1, with D possibly being TRBD1 (5 bases). Germline lookup yields CDR1 MNHNS and CDR2 SASEGT. This CDR3 region has 17 residues. The ends were cut back, 0 bases at V and 7 bases at J, with 21 bases in the middle. CDR3 DNA: TGTGCCAGCAGTGAAGCGCTTCTGACAGTATCCAGAATTGAAGCTTTCTTT. Protein: CASSEALLTVSRIEAFF.

The rearrangement uses TRBV5-6 and TRBJ1-1, with TRBD1 as a possible D gene (5 bases). V lost 1 base and J lost 6, with 10 bases in between. Germline V CDR1 and CDR2: SGHDT, YYEEEE. The CDR3 is made up of 13 amino acids. The CDR3: CASSLIGGAEAFF. CDR3 sequence (DNA): TGTGCCAGCAGCTTGATCGGGGGGGCTGAAGCTTTCTTT. Together with reference TRBV5-6 and TRBJ1-1, the CDR3 gives the full variable domain: DAGVTQSPTHLIKTRGQQVTLRCSPKSGHDTVSWYQQALGQGPQFIFQYYEEEERQRGNFPDRFSGHQFPNYSSELNVNALLLGDSALYLCASSLIGGAEAFFGQGTRLTVV.

The genes are TRBV7-8 and TRBJ2-5; possible D gene TRBD1, 6 bases. Germline values: CDR1 SGHVS, CDR2 FQNEAQ. Between the trimmed V and J ends, which lost 2 bases and 5 bases, there was a span of 12 bases. The CDR3 sequence is 14 residues long. CDR3 nucleotides: TGTGCCAGCAGCTTAAGGGCTCAGGGGGAGACCCAGTACTTC. Amino acid sequence: CASSLRAQGETQYF.

The genes are TRBV28 and TRBJ1-4; 8 positions agree with TRBD1. The CDR3 has 16 residues. From germline, CDR1 is MDHEN and CDR2 SYDVKM. Losses at the gene ends were 3 bases for V and 7 bases for J; bases not matched to a gene: 10. The CDR3 region is CASSLRYRGVSEKLFF. CDR3 sequence (DNA): TGTGCCAGCAGTTTGCGTTACAGGGGGGTGAGTGAAAAACTGTTTTTT.

This chain joins TRBV3-1 (or the pseudogene TRBV3-2) and TRBJ2-2, with D possibly TRBD1 on 6 matching bases. Germline V gene data show CDR1 as LGHDT and CDR2 as YNNKEL (reference sequence). V dropped 1 base and J dropped 5 bases, with 14 bases sitting between them. The CDR3 consists of 16 residues. Written as DNA, the CDR3 is TGTGCCAGCAGCCAAGGATATGCAGGGGCGACCGGGGAGCTGTTTTTT. Its protein product is CASSQGYAGATGELFF.

V and J are TRBV9 and TRBJ2-7; 10 bases fit TRBD2. Per germline, CDR1 SGDLS and CDR2 YYNGEE. The V gene end was trimmed by 0 bases and the J gene end by 4 bases; junction bases not matched to a gene: 13. The CDR3 totals 18 residues. The CDR3 sequence: CASSVGPGAGGPGYEQYF. In DNA form, the CDR3 reads TGTGCCAGCAGCGTAGGTCCGGGAGCGGGAGGGCCAGGATACGAGCAGTACTTC.

The rearrangement joins TRBV10-3 to TRBJ2-2, with D maybe TRBD2 (6 bases). Germline-derived CDR1 and CDR2 are ENHRY and SYGVKD. Trimming left V 0 bases short and J 1 base short, with 9 bases between. The CDR3 contains 16 residues. This CDR3 is CAISESVRENTGELFF. The CDR3 DNA is TGTGCCATCAGTGAGTCGGTGCGGGAGAACACCGGGGAGCTGTTTTTT.